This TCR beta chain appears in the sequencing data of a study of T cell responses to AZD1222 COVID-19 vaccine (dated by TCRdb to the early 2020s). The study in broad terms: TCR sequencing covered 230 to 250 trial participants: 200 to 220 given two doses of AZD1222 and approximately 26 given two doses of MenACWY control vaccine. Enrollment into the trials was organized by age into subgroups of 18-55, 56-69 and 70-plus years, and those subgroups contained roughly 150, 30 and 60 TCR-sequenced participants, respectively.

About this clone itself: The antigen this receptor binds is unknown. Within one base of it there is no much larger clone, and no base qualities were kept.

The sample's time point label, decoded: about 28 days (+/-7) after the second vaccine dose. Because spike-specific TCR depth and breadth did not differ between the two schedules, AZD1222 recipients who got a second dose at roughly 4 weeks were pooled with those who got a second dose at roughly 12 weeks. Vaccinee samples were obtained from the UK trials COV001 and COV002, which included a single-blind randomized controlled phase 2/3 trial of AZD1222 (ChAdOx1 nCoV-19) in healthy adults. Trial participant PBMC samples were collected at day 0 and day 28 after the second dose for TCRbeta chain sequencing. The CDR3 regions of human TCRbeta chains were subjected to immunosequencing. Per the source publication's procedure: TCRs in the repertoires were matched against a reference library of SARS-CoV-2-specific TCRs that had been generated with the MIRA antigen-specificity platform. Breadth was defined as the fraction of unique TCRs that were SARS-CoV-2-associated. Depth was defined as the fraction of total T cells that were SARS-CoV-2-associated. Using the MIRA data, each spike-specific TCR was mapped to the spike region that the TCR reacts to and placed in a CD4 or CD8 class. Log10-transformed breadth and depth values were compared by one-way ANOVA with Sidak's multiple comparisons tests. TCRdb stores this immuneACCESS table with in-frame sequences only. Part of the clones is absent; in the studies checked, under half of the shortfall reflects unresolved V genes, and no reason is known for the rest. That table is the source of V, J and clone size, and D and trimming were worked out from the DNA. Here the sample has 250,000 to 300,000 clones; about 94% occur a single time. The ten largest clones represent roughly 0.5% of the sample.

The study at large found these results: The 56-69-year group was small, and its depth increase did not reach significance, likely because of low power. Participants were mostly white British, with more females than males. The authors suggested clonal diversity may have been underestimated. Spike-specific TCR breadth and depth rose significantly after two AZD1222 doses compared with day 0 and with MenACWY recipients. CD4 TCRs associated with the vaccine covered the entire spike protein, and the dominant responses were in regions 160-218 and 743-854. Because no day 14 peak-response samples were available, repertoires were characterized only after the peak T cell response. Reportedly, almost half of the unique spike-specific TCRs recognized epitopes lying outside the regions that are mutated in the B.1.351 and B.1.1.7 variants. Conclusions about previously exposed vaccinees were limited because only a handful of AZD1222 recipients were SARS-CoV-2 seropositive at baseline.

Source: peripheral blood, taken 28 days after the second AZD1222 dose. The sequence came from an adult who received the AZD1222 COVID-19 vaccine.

The CDR3 reads as follows: CASYPPRSAGGNQPQHF. In nucleotides, the sequence is TGTGCCAGCTACCCACCTCGGTCCGCCGGGGGCAATCAGCCCCAGCATTTT. The chain is made from TRBV28 and TRBJ1-5; the D gene is unclear. Trimming at the junction amounts to 8 bases on V and 2 bases on J, and the germline ends lie 22 bases apart. Including cysteine and phenylalanine, the CDR3 has 17 amino acids. This entry keeps only the CDR3 DNA: 51 bases, framed from base 1. In the germline V gene, CDR1 corresponds to MDHEN and CDR2 to SYDVKM.